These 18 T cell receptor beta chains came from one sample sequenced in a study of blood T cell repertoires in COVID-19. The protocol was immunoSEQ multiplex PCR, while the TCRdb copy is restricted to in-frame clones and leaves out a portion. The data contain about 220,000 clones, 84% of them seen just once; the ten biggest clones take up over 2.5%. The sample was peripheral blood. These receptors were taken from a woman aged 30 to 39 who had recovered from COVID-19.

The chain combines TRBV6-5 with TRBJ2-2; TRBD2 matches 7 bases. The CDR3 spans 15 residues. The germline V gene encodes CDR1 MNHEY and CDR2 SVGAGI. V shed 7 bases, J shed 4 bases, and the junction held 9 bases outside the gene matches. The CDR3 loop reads CASIPGAGATGELFF. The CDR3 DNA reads TGTGCCAGCATTCCAGGCGCGGGAGCCACCGGGGAGCTGTTTTTT.

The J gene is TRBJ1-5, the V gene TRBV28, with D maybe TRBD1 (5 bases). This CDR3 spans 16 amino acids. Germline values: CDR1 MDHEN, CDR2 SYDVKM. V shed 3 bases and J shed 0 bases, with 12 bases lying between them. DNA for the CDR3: TGTGCCAGCAGTTTTCAGGGACTATATAGCAATCAGCCCCAGCATTTT. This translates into CASSFQGLYSNQPQHF. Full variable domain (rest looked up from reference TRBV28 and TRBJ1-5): DVKVTQSSRYLVKRTGEKVFLECVQDMDHENMFWYRQDPGLGLRLIYFSYDVKMKEKGDIPEGYSVSREKKERFSLILESASTNQTSMYLCASSFQGLYSNQPQHFGDGTRLSIL.

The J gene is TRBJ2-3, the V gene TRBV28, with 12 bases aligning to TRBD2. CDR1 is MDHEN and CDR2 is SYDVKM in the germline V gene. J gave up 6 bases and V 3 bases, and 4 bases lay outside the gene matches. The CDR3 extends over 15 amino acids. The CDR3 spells CASSFALAGGDTQYF. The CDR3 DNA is TGTGCCAGCAGTTTTGCCCTAGCGGGAGGGGATACGCAGTATTTT.

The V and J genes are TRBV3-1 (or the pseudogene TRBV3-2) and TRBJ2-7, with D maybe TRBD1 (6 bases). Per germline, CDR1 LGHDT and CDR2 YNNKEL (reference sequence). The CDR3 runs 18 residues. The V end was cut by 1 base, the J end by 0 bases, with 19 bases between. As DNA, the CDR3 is TGTGCCAGCAGCCAAGCAGTCCGGGACACCTACTCCTCCTACGAGCAGTACTTC. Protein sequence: CASSQAVRDTYSSYEQYF.

The CDR3 loop reads CASSPQAPEQFF. The CDR3 DNA reads TGCGCCAGCAGCCCCCAAGCCCCTGAGCAGTTCTTC. The J gene is TRBJ2-1, the V gene TRBV5-1; no firm D call. Trimming pared 4 bases from V and 9 bases from J, leaving 11 bases between. CDR1 SGHRS and CDR2 YFSETQ come from the germline V gene. The CDR3 contains 12 residues.

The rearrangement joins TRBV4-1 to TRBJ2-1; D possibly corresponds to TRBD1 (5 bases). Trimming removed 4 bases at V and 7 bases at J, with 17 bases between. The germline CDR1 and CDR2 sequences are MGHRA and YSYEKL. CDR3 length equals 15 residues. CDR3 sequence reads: CASSPDQGFHNEQFF. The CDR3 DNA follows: TGCGCCAGCAGCCCCGACCAGGGCTTTCATAATGAGCAGTTCTTC.

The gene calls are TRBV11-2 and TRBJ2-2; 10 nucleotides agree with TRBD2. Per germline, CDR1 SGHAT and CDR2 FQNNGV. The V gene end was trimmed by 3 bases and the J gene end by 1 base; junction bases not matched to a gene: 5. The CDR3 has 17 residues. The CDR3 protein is CASSLGIAGGNTGELFF. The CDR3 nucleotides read TGTGCCAGCAGCTTGGGGATAGCGGGAGGGAACACCGGGGAGCTGTTTTTT.

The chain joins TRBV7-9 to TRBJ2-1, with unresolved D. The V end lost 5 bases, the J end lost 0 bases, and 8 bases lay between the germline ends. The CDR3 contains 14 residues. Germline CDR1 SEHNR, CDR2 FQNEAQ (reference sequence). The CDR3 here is CASSAEASYNEQFF. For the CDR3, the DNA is TGTGCCAGCAGCGCCGAGGCCTCCTACAATGAGCAGTTCTTC.

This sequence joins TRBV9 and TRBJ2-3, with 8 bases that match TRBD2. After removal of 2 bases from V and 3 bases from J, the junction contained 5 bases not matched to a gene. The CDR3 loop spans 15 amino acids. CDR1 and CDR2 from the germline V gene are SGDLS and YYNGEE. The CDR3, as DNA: TGTGCCAGCAGCGTTTCGGGAGGGTTGACAGATACGCAGTATTTT. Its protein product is CASSVSGGLTDTQYF.

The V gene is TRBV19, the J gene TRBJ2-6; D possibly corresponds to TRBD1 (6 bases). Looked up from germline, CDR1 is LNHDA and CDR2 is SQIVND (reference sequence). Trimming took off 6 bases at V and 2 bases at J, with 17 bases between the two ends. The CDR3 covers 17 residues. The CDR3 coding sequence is TGTGCCAGTAGCAGGGGCCCCCTAATGCCTGGGGCCAACGTCCTGACTTTC. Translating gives CASSRGPLMPGANVLTF. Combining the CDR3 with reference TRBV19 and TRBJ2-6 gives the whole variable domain DGGITQSPKYLFRKEGQNVTLSCEQNLNHDAMYWYRQDPGQGLRLIYYSQIVNDFQKGDIAEGYSVSREKKESFPLTVTSAQKNPTAFYLCASSRGPLMPGANVLTFGAGSRLTVL.

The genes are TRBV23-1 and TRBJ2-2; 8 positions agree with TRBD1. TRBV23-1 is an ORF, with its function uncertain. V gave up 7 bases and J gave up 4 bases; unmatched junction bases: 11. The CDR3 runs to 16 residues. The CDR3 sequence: CASTKKGQVITGELFF. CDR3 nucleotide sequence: TGCGCCAGCACAAAAAAGGGACAGGTAATCACCGGGGAGCTGTTTTTT.

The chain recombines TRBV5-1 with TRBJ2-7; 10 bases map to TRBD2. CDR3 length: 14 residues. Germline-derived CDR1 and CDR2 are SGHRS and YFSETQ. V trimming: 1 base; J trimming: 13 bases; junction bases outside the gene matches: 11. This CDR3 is CASSLSGGAHGQYF. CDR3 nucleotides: TGCGCCAGCAGCTTGAGCGGGGGGGCGCACGGACAATACTTC. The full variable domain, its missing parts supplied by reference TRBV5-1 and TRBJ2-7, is KAGVTQTPRYLIKTRGQQVTLSCSPISGHRSVSWYQQTPGQGLQFLFEYFSETQRNKGNFPGRFSGRQFSNSRSEMNVSTLELGDSALYLCASSLSGGAHGQYFGPGTRLTVT.

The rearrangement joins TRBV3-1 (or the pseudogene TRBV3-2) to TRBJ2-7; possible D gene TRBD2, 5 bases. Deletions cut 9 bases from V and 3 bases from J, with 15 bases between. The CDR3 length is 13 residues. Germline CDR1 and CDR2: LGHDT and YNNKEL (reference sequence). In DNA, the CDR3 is TGTGCCAGTGGCCTCGGGGTCCACTACGAGCAGTACTTC. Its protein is CASGLGVHYEQYF.

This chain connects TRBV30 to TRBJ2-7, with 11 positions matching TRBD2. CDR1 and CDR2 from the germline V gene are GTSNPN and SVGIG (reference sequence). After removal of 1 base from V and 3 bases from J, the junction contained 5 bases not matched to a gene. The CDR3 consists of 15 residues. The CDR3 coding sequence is TGTGCCTGGAGTGAAGGGCTAGCGGGGGGCTACGAGCAGTACTTC. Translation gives CAWSEGLAGGYEQYF.

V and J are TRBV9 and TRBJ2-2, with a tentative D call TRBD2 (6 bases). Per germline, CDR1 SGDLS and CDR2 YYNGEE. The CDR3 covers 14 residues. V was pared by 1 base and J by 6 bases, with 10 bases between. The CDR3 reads CASSVQGGAGELFF. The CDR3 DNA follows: TGTGCCAGCAGCGTACAGGGAGGTGCCGGGGAGCTGTTTTTT.

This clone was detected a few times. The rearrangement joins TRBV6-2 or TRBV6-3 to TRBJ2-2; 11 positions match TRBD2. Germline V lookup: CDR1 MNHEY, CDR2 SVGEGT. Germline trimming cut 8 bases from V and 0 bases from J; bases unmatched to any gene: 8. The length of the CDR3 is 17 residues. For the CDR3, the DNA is TGTGCCAGCTGCCCCCTACTAGCGGGGGCGAACACCGGGGAGCTGTTTTTT. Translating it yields CASCPLLAGANTGELFF.

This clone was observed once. The CDR3 reads CASSLVGRTGVYEQYF. The DNA of the CDR3 is TGTGCCAGCAGTTTAGTTGGGAGGACAGGGGTCTACGAGCAGTACTTC. V gene TRBV6-5 combines with J gene TRBJ2-7; 9 bases align to TRBD1. This CDR3 spans 16 amino acids. In germline, CDR1 is MNHEY, CDR2 SVGAGI. V gave up 4 bases and J gave up 3 bases; unmatched junction bases: 10.

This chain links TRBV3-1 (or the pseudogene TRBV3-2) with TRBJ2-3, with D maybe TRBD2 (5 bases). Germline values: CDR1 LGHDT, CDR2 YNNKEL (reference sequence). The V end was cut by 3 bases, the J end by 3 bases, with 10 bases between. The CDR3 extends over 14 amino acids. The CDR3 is CASSHTLGTDTQYF. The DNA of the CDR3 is TGTGCCAGCAGCCATACACTAGGGACAGATACGCAGTATTTT.